This T cell receptor (beta chain) is drawn from a study of blood T cell repertoires in COVID-19. In the original processing: Amplifying reference gene primers gave estimates of nucleated cell counts. The repertoire was sequenced with immunoSEQ multiplex PCR; TCRdb's copy has only in-frame clones and lacks some. V and J calls plus clone size are reproduced from that table; the DNA served to infer D and trimming. Among 150,000 to 200,000 clones listed, roughly four fifths were seen once. Germline V gene sequence: CDR1 MNHEY, CDR2 SVGEGT. The V segment lost 2 bases and the J segment 0 bases; nucleotides outside the gene matches: 6. The CDR3 totals 19 residues.

V gene TRBV6-2 or TRBV6-3 combines with J gene TRBJ2-4; 14 bases map to TRBD2. The specimen sequenced was peripheral blood. The sequence came from a human donor in a cohort sampled during active COVID-19. CDR3 bases: TGTGCCAGCAGTTACCAGGGACTAGCGGGGGACTTAGCCAAAAACATTCAGTACTTC. It codes for CASSYQGLAGDLAKNIQYF.